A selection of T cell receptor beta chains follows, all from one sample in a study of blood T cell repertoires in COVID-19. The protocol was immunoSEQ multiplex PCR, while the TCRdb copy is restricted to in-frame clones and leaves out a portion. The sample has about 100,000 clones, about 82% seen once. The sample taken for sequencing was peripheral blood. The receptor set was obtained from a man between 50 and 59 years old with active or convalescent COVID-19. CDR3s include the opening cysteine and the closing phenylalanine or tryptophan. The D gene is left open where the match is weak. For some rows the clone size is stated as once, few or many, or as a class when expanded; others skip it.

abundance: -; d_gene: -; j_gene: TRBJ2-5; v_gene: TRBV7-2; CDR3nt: TGTGCCAGCAGCTTATTTCGTGTAGAGACCCAGTACTTC; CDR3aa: CASSLFRVETQYF
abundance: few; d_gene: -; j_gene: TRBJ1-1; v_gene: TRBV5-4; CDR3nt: TGTGCCAGCAGCCCGAATGCTGGGACTGGGGGCACTGAAGCTTTCTTT; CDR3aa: CASSPNAGTGGTEAFF
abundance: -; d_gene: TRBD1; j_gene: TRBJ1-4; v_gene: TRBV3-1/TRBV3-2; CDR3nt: TGTGCCAGCAGTTTCGACAGGGTGGACGAAAAACTGTTTTTT; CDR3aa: CASSFDRVDEKLFF
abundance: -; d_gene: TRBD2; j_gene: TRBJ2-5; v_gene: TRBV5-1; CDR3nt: TGCGCCAGCAGCTCCACCGGGACTAGTCAAGAGACCCAGTACTTC; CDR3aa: CASSSTGTSQETQYF
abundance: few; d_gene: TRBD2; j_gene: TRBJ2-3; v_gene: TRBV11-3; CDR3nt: TGTGCCAGCAGCTTAGACCTACTAGCGGGATCCGTAGATACGCAGTATTTT; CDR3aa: CASSLDLLAGSVDTQYF
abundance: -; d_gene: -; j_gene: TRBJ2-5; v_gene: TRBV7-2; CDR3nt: TGTGCCAGCAGCCCCCCGCTGGCACAGGGTAGTGCGCAAGAGACCCAGTACTTC; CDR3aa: CASSPPLAQGSAQETQYF
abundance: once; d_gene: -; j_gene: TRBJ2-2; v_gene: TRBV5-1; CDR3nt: TGCGCCAGCAGCTTGGAGGCCCAAGGGTCGGGAGCGAGCACCGGGGAGCTGTTTTTT; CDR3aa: CASSLEAQGSGASTGELFF
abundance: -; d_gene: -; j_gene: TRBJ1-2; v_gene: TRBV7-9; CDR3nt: TGTGCCAGCAGCACACACACCAGTTCTAACTATGGCTACACCTTC; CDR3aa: CASSTHTSSNYGYTF
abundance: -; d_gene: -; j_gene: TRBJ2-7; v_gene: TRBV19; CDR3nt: TGTGCCAGTAGTATAGTCCGGACAGCCACTTCCTACGAGCAGTACTTC; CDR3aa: CASSIVRTATSYEQYF
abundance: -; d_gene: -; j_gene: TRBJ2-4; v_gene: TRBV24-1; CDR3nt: TGTGCCACCAGTGATTGGGCCGGGACTCGACAGTACTTC; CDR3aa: CATSDWAGTRQYF
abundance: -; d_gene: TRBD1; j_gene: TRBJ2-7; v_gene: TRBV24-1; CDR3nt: TGTGCCACCAGTGACCCTGGACAGGCCCGGAGCTCCTACGAGCAGTACTTC; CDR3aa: CATSDPGQARSSYEQYF
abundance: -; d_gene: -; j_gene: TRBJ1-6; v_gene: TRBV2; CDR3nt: TGTGCCAATCGAGCGGACTATAATTCACCCCTCCACTTT; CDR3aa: CANRADYNSPLHF
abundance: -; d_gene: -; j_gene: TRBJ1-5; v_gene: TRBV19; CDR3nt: TGTGCCAGTTCGGGGTTTAGCAATCAGCCCCAGCATTTT; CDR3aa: CASSGFSNQPQHF
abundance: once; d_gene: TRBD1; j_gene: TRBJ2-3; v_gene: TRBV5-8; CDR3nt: TGTGCCAGCAGCTTCGGACAGGGGGCAGCTCTCTTTGCCACAGATACGCAGTATTTT; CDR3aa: CASSFGQGAALFATDTQYF
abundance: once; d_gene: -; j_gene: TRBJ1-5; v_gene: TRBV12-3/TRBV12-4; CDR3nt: TGTGCCAGCAGCAGGGAGGATCAGCCCCAGCATTTT; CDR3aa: CASSREDQPQHF
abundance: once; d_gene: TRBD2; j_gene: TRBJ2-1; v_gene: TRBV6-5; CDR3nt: TGTGCCAGCAGTTACGGGAGGGCCGTAAATGAGCAGTTCTTC; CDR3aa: CASSYGRAVNEQFF
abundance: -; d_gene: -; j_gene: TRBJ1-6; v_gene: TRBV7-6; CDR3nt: TGTGCCAGCAGCTTAGCATTGGGACAAAATTCACCCCTCCACTTT; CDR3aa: CASSLALGQNSPLHF
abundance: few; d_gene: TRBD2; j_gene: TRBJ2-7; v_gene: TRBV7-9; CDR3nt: TGTGCCAGCAGCCGACCGTGGGGAGCGGGAGCCTACGAGCAGTACTTC; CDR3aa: CASSRPWGAGAYEQYF